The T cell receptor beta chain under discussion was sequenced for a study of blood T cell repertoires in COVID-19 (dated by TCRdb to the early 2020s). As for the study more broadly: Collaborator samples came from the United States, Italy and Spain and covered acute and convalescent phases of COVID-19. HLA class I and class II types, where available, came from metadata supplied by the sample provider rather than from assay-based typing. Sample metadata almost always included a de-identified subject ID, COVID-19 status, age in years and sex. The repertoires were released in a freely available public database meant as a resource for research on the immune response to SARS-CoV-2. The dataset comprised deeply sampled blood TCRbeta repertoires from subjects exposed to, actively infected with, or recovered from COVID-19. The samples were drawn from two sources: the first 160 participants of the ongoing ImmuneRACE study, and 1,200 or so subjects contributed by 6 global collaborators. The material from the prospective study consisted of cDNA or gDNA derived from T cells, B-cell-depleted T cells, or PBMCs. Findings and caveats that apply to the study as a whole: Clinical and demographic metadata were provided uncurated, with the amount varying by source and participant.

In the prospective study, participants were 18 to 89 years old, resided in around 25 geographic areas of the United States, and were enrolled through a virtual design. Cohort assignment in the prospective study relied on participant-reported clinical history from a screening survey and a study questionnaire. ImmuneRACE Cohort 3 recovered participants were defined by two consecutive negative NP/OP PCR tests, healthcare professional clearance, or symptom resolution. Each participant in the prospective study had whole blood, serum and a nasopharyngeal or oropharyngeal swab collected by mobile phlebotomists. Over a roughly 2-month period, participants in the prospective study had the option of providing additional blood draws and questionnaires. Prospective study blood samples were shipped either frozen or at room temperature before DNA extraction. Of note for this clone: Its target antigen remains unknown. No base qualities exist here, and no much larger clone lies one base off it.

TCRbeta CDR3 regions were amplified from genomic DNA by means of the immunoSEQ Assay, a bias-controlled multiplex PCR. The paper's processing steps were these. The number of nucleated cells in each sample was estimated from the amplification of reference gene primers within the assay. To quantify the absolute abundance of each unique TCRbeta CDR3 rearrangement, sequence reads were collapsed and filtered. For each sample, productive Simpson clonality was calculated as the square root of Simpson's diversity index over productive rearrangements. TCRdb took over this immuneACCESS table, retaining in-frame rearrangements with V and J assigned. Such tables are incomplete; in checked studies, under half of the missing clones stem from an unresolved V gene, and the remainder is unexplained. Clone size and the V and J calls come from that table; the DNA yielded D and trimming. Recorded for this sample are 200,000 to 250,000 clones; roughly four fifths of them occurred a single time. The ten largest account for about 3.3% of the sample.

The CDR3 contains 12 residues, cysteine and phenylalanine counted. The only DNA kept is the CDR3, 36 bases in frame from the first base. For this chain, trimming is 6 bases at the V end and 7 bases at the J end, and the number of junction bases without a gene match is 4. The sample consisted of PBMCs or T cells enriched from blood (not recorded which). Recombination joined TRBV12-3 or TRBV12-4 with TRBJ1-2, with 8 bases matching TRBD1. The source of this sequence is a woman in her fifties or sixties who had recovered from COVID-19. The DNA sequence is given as TGTGCCAGCAGCAGTACAGGGGGTGGCTACACCTTC. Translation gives CASSSTGGGYTF.